These T cell receptor beta chains were read from a single sample in a study of persistence of HIV-infected CD4 T cells. Repertoires were generated with immunoSEQ multiplex PCR, while TCRdb's copy carries only in-frame clones and drops some. The sample carries 25,000 to 35,000 clones, about four fifths recorded once. What these receptors recognize is not known. The source was CD4+ T cells sorted from PBMCs after approximately 19-hour stimulation, collected from a patient who received antiretroviral therapy. Receptors were obtained from an adult man with HIV who was CMV-seropositive. Each CDR3 is given with its conserved first and last residue. D genes are given only for firm matches. Clone sizes are given selectively: once, few, many, or a class where the clone is expanded.

v_call	d_call	j_call	clone_size	cdr3_nt	cdr3_aa
TRBV19	TRBD1	TRBJ1-2	once	TGTGCCAGTAGCCTACCGACAGGGCCTAACTATGGCTACACCTTC	CASSLPTGPNYGYTF
TRBV10-2	-	TRBJ1-2	few	TGCGCCAGCAGGGGACCGGGACAACTAAAAGGGGATGGCTACACCTTC	CASRGPGQLKGDGYTF
TRBV30	-	TRBJ1-5	-	TGTGCCTGGAGTGGAGGAAGCGGTCAGCCCCAGCATTTT	CAWSGGSGQPQHF
TRBV28	-	TRBJ1-1	-	TGTGCCAGCCGCGGGCAGGGGAACACTGAAGCTTTCTTT	CASRGQGNTEAFF
TRBV6-5	TRBD2	TRBJ2-1	-	TGTGCCAGCAAACACAGCGGGGGGTCGTCCGGTGAGCAGTTCTTC	CASKHSGGSSGEQFF
TRBV6-4	-	TRBJ2-7	-	TGTGCCAGCAGTGATACAGGGTTCGACGAGCAGTACTTC	CASSDTGFDEQYF
TRBV7-3	TRBD2	TRBJ2-2	-	TGTGCCAGCAGCTTACTAGCGGGGATTTCCGGGGAGCTGTTTTTT	CASSLLAGISGELFF
TRBV28	-	TRBJ1-2	-	TGTGCCAGCAGTCCTTTGACTGAAAACTTCCATGGCTACACCTTC	CASSPLTENFHGYTF
TRBV28	-	TRBJ1-1	once	TGTGCCAGCCGGGACGCAGGAATGAACACTGAAGCTTTCTTT	CASRDAGMNTEAFF
TRBV28	TRBD1	TRBJ1-5	-	TGTGCCAGCAGGCCGGGACAGTCCAATCAGCCCCAGCATTTT	CASRPGQSNQPQHF
TRBV28	TRBD1	TRBJ1-2	-	TGTGCCAGCAGTTTAGGGACAGGGGGTGAGAATGGCTACACCTTC	CASSLGTGGENGYTF
TRBV5-1	TRBD1	TRBJ1-2	-	TGCGCCAGCAGCCCCTGGACAGGGGGGAATGGCTACACCTTC	CASSPWTGGNGYTF
TRBV27	-	TRBJ1-1	-	TGTGCCAGCAGCCCCGGGCAGGTCAACACTGAAGCTTTCTTT	CASSPGQVNTEAFF
TRBV6-1	TRBD1	TRBJ2-3	-	TGTGCCAGCAGTGAAAGTGTCAGGGGGTCCACAGATACGCAGTATTTT	CASSESVRGSTDTQYF
TRBV9	TRBD2	TRBJ2-3	-	TGTGCCAGCAGCGTACACAAGCTAGCGGGGGGGCTTAGAGATACGCAGTATTTT	CASSVHKLAGGLRDTQYF
TRBV6-5	-	TRBJ2-3	-	TGTGCCAGCAGCCGGGTAAGGGGGTTAGATACGCAGTATTTT	CASSRVRGLDTQYF
TRBV15	TRBD1	TRBJ2-5	-	TGTGCCACCAGCATTCAGGGGGCGCAGGCCCAGTACTTC	CATSIQGAQAQYF
TRBV6-5	-	TRBJ1-2	-	TGTGCCAGCAGTTACGCGTCCCCGCGAAACAGGGAGGGCTACACCTTC	CASSYASPRNREGYTF
TRBV10-1	-	TRBJ2-7	-	TGCGCCAGCAGTCCAGGAGCACCGCCGTACGAGCAGTACTTC	CASSPGAPPYEQYF
TRBV3-1/TRBV3-2	TRBD2	TRBJ2-2	-	TGTGCCAGCAGCCAAGCTATAAGGCGGGGGGTATACACCGGGGAGCTGTTTTTT	CASSQAIRRGVYTGELFF
TRBV7-9	TRBD1	TRBJ1-1	-	TGTGCCAGCAGCACCTCACAGGGGGCCACTGAAGCTTTCTTT	CASSTSQGATEAFF
TRBV5-1	-	TRBJ2-7	once	TGCGCCAGCAGCCTTGGGGCAGCGACGACCCGCTCCTACGAGCAGTACTTC	CASSLGAATTRSYEQYF
TRBV6-1	-	TRBJ2-1	-	TGTGCCAGCAGTGAAGCTAGGGGTACTGAGCAGTTCTTC	CASSEARGTEQFF
TRBV5-1	-	TRBJ1-6	-	TGCGCCAGCAGCTCCCGGGACGGCGAGGATTCACCCCTCCACTTT	CASSSRDGEDSPLHF
TRBV28	TRBD1	TRBJ2-1	once	TGTGCCAGCCGAAAAACAGGGGGCTTGCGGGGGCGCTACAATGAGCAGTTCTTC	CASRKTGGLRGRYNEQFF
TRBV10-3	TRBD1	TRBJ1-4	-	TGTGCCATCAGTGGGGACAGCTTCAATGAAAAACTGTTTTTT	CAISGDSFNEKLFF
TRBV9	-	TRBJ2-7	-	TGTGCCAGCAGCGTAGATATATGGGGCGAGCAGTACTTC	CASSVDIWGEQYF
TRBV7-2	-	TRBJ2-7	-	TGTGCCAGCAGCTTAGTCCCAGGGATCTACGAGCAGTACTTC	CASSLVPGIYEQYF
TRBV30	-	TRBJ2-2	-	TGTGCCTGGAGTGAAGGGGGAGGCGGGGAGCTGTTTTTT	CAWSEGGGGELFF
TRBV7-8	TRBD1	TRBJ1-6	few	TGTGCCAGCAGCCGCGGGACAGGGCTCTCCTATAATTCACCCCTCCACTTT	CASSRGTGLSYNSPLHF
TRBV19	-	TRBJ2-3	-	TGTGCCAGTAGTATAAAGGGACCCACCGATACGCAGTATTTT	CASSIKGPTDTQYF
TRBV3-1/TRBV3-2	-	TRBJ1-5	-	TGTGCCAGCAGCCAAGCCGGGAATCAGCCCCAGCATTTT	CASSQAGNQPQHF
TRBV24-1	-	TRBJ1-5	-	TGTGCCACCAGTGACGGACTTAGCAATCAGCCCCAGCATTTT	CATSDGLSNQPQHF
TRBV5-8	-	TRBJ2-7	-	TGTGCCAGCAGCCTGGTTAGGGGGGCCTACGAGCAGTACTTC	CASSLVRGAYEQYF
TRBV24-1	-	TRBJ1-1	-	TGTGCCACCAGTTCCCCTAGCGAAGCTTTCTTT	CATSSPSEAFF
TRBV27	TRBD1	TRBJ2-5	-	TGTGCCAGCAGTTACAGGGGGCTTTTCGAGACCCAGTACTTC	CASSYRGLFETQYF
TRBV14	-	TRBJ2-5	-	TGTGCCAGCAGCCAATACAGGGCCCAAGAGACCCAGTACTTC	CASSQYRAQETQYF
TRBV5-5	TRBD1	TRBJ2-7	-	TGTGCCAGCAGCCACGGGACAGGGGGTAGATTGGGCTACGAGCAGTACTTC	CASSHGTGGRLGYEQYF
TRBV28	TRBD1	TRBJ2-2	-	TGTGCCAGCAGCGAGGACAGGCCGAACACCGGGGAGCTGTTTTTT	CASSEDRPNTGELFF
TRBV7-3	TRBD2	TRBJ2-1	-	TGTGCCAGCAGCTGGGCGACTAGCGGGTACCTCAAGGGTTCCTACAATGAGCAGTTCTTC	CASSWATSGYLKGSYNEQFF
TRBV3-1/TRBV3-2	TRBD1	TRBJ2-3	-	TGTGCCAGCAGCCAAGGGACAGGGAGCACAGATACGCAGTATTTT	CASSQGTGSTDTQYF
TRBV27	-	TRBJ1-1	-	TGTGCCAGCAGTTTAATGCAGGTTGGGGGGACTGAAGCTTTCTTT	CASSLMQVGGTEAFF
TRBV19	-	TRBJ1-2	-	TGTGCCAGTAGTATTGAAGGGGGAAGGGTACCAGATGGCTACACCTTC	CASSIEGGRVPDGYTF
TRBV9	TRBD1	TRBJ1-4	-	TGTGCCAGCAACTACAGGGGTGGGGATGAAAAACTGTTTTTT	CASNYRGGDEKLFF
TRBV18	-	TRBJ1-5	-	TGTGCCAGCTCACCTGAGCGTAATCAGCCCCAGCATTTT	CASSPERNQPQHF
TRBV28	TRBD1	TRBJ2-7	-	TGTGCCAGCAGCACGACAGGGGGCTTAGTGAGCGAGCAGTACTTC	CASSTTGGLVSEQYF
TRBV28	-	TRBJ2-7	-	TGTGCCAGCAGTACGTCAGGGTACGAGCAGTACTTC	CASSTSGYEQYF
TRBV27	TRBD2	TRBJ2-2	-	TGTGCCAGCAGTCACCGACTAGCGGGTGACACCGGGGAGCTGTTTTTT	CASSHRLAGDTGELFF
TRBV28	TRBD2	TRBJ2-1	few	TGTGCCAGCAGTCGACCGGGACTAGCGGGGGGCCTGTCCTACAATGAGCAGTTCTTC	CASSRPGLAGGLSYNEQFF